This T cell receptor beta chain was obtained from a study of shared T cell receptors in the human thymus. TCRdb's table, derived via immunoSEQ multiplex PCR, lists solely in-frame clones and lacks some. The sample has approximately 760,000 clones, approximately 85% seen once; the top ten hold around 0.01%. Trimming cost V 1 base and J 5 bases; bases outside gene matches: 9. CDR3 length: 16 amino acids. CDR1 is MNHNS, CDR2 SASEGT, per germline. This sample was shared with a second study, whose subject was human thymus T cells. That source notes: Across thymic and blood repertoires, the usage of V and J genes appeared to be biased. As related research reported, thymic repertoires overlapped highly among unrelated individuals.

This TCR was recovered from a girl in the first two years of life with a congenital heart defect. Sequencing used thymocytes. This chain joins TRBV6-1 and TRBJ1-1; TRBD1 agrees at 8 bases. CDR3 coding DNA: TGTGCCAGCAGTGAAGTCAGACAGGGGCAAGGGACTGAAGCTTTCTTT. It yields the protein CASSEVRQGQGTEAFF.